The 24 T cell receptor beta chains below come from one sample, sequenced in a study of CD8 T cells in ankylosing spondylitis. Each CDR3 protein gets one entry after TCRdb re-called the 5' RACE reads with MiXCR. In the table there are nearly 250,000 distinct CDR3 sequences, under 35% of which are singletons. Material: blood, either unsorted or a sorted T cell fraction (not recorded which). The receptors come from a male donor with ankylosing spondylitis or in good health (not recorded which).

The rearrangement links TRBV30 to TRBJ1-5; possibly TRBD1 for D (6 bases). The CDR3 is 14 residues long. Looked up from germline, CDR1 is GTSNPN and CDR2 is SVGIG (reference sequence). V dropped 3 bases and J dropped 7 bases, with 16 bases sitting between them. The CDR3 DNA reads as TGTGCCTGGAGACTACAGGGACGGCGGCAGCCCCAGCATTTT. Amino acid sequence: CAWRLQGRRQPQHF.

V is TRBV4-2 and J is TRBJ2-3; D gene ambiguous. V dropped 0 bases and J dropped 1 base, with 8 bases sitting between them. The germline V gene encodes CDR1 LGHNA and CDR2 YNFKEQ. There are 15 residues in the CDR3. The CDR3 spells CASSQEKQGTDTQYF. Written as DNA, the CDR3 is TGTGCCAGCAGCCAAGAGAAGCAGGGCACAGATACGCAGTATTTT.

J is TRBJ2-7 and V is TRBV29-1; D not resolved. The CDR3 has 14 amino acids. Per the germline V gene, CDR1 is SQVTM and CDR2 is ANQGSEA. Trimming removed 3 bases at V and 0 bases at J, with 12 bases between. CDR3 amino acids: CSVDNSPISYEQYF. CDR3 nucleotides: TGCAGCGTTGATAACAGCCCGATCTCCTACGAGCAGTACTTC.

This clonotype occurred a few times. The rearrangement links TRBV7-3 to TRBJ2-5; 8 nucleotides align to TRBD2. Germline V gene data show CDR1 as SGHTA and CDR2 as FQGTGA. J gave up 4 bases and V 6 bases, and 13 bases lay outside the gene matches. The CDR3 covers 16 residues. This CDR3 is CASSSTGTRGPETQYF. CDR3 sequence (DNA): TGTGCCAGCAGTTCCACCGGGACTAGAGGGCCAGAGACCCAGTACTTC.

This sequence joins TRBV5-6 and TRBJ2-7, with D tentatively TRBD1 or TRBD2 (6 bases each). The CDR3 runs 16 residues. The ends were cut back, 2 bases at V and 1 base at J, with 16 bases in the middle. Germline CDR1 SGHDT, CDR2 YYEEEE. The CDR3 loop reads CASSFARGTLSYEQYF. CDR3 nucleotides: TGTGCCAGCAGCTTCGCTCGGGGGACACTATCCTACGAGCAGTACTTC.

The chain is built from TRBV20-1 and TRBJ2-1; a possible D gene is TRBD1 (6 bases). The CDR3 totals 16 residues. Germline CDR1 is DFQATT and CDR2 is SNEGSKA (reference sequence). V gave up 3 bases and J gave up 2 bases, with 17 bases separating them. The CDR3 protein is CSASGSGGSTYNEQFF. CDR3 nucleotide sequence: TGCAGTGCTAGCGGGTCTGGGGGCTCGACCTACAATGAGCAGTTCTTC.

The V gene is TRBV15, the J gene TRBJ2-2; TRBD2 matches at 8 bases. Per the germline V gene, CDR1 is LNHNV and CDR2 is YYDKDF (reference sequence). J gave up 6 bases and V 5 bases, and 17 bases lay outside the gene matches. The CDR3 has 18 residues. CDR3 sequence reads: CATSPSDGRGYWPGELFF. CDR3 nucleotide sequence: TGTGCCACCAGCCCCTCGGACGGGAGGGGGTACTGGCCCGGGGAGCTGTTTTTT.

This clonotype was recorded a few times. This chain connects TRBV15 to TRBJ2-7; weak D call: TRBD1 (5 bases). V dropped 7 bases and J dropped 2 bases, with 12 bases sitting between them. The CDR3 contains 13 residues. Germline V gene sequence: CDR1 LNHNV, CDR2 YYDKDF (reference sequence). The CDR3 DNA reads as TGTGCCACCAAAAAGGGGTCTACCTACGAGCAGTACTTC. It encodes CATKKGSTYEQYF.

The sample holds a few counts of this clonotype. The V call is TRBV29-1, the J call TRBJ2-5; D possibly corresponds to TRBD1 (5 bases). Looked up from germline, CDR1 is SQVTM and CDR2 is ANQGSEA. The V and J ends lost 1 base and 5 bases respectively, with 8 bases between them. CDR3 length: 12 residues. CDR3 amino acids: CSVEAGFETQYF. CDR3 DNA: TGCAGCGTTGAAGCAGGGTTTGAGACCCAGTACTTC.

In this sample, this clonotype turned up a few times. As DNA, the CDR3 is TGTGCCACCCACAGAGGTCAGACGGTCGGAGAGACCCAGTACTTC. Residues: CATHRGQTVGETQYF. The V call is TRBV7-2, the J call TRBJ2-5; no firm D call. Germline loops: CDR1 SGHTA, CDR2 FQGNSA. The germline V and J ends were trimmed by 10 bases and 4 bases, with 22 bases remaining between them. This CDR3 spans 15 amino acids.

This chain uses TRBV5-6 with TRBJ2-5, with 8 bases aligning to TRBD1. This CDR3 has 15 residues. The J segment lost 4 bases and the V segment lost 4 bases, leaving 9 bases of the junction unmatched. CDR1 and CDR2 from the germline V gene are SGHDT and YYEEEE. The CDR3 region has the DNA TGTGCCAGCAGCCGGACAGGGCAAATACCAGAGACCCAGTACTTC. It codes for CASSRTGQIPETQYF. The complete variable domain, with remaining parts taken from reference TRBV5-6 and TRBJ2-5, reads DAGVTQSPTHLIKTRGQQVTLRCSPKSGHDTVSWYQQALGQGPQFIFQYYEEEERQRGNFPDRFSGHQFPNYSSELNVNALLLGDSALYLCASSRTGQIPETQYFGPGTRLLVL.

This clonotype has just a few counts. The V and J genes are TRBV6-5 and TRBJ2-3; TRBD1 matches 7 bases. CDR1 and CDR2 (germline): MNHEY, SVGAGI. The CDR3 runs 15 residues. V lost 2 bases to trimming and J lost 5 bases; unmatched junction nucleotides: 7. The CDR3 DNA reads TGTGCCAGCAGTTACCAAAGGGGGCGTGTAGATACGCAGTATTTT. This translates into CASSYQRGRVDTQYF.

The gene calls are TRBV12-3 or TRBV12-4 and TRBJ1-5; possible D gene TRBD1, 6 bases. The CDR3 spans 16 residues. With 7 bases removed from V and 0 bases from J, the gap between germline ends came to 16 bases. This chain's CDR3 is CASTLEGHHSNQPQHF. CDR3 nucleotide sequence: TGTGCCAGCACCCTGGAGGGACACCATAGCAATCAGCCCCAGCATTTT.

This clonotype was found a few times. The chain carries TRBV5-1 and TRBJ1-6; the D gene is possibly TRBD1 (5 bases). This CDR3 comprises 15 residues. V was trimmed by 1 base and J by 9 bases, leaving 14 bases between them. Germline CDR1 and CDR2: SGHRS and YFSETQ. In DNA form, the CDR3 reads TGCGCCAGCAGCTTGCTCGGGGACGAAGGTTCACCCCTCCACTTT. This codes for CASSLLGDEGSPLHF.

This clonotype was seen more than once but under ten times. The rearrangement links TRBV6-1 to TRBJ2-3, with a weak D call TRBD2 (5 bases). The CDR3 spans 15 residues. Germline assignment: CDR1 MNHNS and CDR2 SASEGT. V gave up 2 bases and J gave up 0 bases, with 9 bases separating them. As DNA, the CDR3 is TGTGCCAGCAGTGAACGGGGAACCAGCACAGATACGCAGTATTTT. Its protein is CASSERGTSTDTQYF.

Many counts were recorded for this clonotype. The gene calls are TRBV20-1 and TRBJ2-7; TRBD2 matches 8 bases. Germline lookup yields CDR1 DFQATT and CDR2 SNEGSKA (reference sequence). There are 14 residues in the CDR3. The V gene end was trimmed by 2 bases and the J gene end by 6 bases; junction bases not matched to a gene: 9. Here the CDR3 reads CSARRGGREVEQYF. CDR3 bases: TGCAGTGCTAGACGCGGGGGGCGCGAGGTCGAGCAGTACTTC.

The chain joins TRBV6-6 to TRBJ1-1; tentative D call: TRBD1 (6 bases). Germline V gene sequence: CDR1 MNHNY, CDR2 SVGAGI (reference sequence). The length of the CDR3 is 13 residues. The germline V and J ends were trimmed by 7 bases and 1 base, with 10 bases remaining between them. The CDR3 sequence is CASIEGGNTEAFF. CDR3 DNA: TGTGCCAGCATTGAGGGGGGGAACACTGAAGCTTTCTTT.

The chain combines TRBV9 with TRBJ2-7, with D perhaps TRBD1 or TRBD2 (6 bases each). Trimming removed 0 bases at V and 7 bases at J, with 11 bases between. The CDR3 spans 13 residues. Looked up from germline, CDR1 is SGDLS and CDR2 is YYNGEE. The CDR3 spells CASSVGGAREQYF. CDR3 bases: TGTGCCAGCAGCGTAGGGGGGGCGAGGGAGCAGTACTTC.

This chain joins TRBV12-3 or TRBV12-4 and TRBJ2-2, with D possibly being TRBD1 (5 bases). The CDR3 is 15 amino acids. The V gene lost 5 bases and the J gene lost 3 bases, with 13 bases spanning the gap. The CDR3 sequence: CASSQSRQYTGELFF. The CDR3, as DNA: TGTGCCAGCAGTCAATCAAGACAGTACACCGGGGAGCTGTTTTTT.

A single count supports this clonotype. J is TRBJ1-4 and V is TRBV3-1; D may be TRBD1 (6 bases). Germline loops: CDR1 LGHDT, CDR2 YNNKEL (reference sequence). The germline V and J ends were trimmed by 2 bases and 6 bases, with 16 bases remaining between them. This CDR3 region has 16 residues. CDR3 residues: CASSQTQGRRDEKLFF. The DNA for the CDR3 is TGTGCCAGCAGCCAAACCCAGGGGAGGAGGGATGAAAAACTGTTTTTT.

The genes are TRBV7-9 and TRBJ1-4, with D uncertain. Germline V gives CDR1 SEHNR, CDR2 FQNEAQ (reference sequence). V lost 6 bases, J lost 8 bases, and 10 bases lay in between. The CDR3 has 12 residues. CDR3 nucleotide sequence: TGTGCCAGCAGTCCTACTGACGAAAAACTGTTTTTT. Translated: CASSPTDEKLFF.

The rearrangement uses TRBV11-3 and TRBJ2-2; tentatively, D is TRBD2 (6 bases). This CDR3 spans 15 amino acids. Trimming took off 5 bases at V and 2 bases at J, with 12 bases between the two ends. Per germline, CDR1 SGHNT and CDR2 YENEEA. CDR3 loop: CASSLTGDNTGELFF. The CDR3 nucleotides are TGTGCCAGCAGCCTCACGGGGGATAACACCGGGGAGCTGTTTTTT.

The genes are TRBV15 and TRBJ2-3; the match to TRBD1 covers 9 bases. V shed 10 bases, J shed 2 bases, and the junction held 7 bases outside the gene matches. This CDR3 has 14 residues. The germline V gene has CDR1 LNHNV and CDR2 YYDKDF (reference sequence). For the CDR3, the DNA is TGTGCCAGTCGGACAGGGGCCCACACAGATACGCAGTATTTT. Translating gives CASRTGAHTDTQYF.

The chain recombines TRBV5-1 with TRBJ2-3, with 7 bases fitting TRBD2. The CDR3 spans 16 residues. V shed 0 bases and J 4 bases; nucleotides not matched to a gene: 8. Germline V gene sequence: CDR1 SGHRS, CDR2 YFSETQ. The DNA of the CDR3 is TGCGCCAGCAGCTTGGTCGTGGCCAGCGGGGCAGATACGCAGTATTTT. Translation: CASSLVVASGADTQYF.